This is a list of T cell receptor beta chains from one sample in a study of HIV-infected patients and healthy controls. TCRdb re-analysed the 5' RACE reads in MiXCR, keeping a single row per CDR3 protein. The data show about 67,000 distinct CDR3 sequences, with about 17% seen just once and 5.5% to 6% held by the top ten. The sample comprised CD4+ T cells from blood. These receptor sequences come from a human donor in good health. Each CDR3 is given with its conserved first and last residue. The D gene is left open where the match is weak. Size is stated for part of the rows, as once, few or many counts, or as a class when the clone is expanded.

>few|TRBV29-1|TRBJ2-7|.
CSVEYGGTYEQYF
TGCAGCGTTGAATATGGGGGGACCTACGAGCAGTACTTC
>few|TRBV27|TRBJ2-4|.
CANPRGAKNIQYF
TGTGCCAACCCCAGGGGAGCCAAAAACATTCAGTACTTC
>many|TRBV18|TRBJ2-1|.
CASSPPNTGEWVEQFF
TGTGCCAGCTCACCACCGAACACGGGGGAGTGGGTTGAGCAGTTCTTC
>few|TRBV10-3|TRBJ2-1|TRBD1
CAISDSGTGGNNEQFF
TGTGCCATCAGTGACTCCGGGACAGGGGGGAACAATGAGCAGTTCTTC
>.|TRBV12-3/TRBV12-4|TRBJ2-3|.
CASNRNGADTQYF
TGTGCCAGCAACAGAAATGGGGCAGATACGCAGTATTTT
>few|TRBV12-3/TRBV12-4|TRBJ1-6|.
CASSPPGARVGSPLHF
TGTGCCAGCAGTCCTCCGGGGGCCAGGGTGGGTTCACCCCTCCACTTT
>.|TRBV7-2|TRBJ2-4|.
CASSFGGSKNIQYF
TGTGCCAGCAGCTTTGGGGGTTCCAAAAACATTCAGTACTTC
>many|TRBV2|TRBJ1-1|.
CASAPRRARNTEAFF
TGTGCCAGCGCACCGAGGCGGGCCCGGAACACTGAAGCTTTCTTT
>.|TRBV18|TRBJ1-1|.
CASSPAGTEAFF
TGTGCCAGCTCACCTGCGGGCACTGAAGCTTTCTTT
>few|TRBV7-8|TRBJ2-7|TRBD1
CASSLAPGQAYEQYF
TGTGCCAGCAGCTTAGCGCCCGGACAGGCTTACGAGCAGTACTTC
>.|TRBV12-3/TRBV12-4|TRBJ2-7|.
CASSLGGQAFTRAYEQYF
TGTGCCAGCAGTTTAGGGGGACAAGCCTTCACAAGAGCCTACGAGCAGTACTTC
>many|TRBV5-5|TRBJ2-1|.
CASSLNGRTYNEQFF
TGTGCCAGCAGCTTGAACGGGAGAACGTACAATGAGCAGTTCTTC
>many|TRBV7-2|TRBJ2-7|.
CASILGGHPTDEQYF
TGTGCCAGCATCCTTGGAGGACACCCCACGGACGAGCAGTACTTC
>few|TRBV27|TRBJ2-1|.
CASSNRGAENEQFF
TGTGCCAGCAGTAACCGGGGCGCGGAGAATGAGCAGTTCTTC
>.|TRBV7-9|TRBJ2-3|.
CASSKTALTDTQYF
TGTGCCAGCAGCAAGACAGCCCTCACAGATACGCAGTATTTT
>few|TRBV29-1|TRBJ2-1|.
CSVSGTGYNEQFF
TGCAGCGTCTCCGGGACTGGCTACAATGAGCAGTTCTTC
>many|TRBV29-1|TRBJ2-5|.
CSVEDSRRSETQYF
TGCAGCGTTGAAGATAGTAGACGGTCAGAGACCCAGTACTTC
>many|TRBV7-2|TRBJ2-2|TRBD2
CASSSHGTSGAGELFF
TGTGCCAGCAGCTCCCACGGGACTAGCGGTGCCGGGGAGCTGTTTTTT
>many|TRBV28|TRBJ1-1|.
CASREGGGTEAFF
TGTGCCAGCAGAGAGGGAGGGGGCACTGAAGCTTTCTTT
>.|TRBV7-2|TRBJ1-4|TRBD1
CASSSPTGNNEKLFF
TGTGCCAGCAGCTCCCCGACAGGGAATAATGAAAAACTGTTTTTT
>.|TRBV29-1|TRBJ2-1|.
CSVEVGRGWGNEQFF
TGCAGCGTTGAAGTGGGTAGAGGTTGGGGCAATGAGCAGTTCTTC
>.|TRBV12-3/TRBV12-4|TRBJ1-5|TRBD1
CASRRPGQDNQPQHF
TGTGCCAGCAGGCGACCGGGACAGGACAATCAGCCCCAGCATTTT
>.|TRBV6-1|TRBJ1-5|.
CASNFNSNQPQHF
TGTGCCAGCAATTTCAATAGCAATCAGCCCCAGCATTTT
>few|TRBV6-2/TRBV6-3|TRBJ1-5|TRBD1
CASSYWVGQASNQPQHF
TGTGCCAGCAGTTACTGGGTCGGACAGGCTAGCAATCAGCCCCAGCATTTT
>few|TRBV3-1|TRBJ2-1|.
CASSRRVRRALSYNEQFF
TGTGCCAGCAGCCGCCGAGTCAGGCGGGCCCTCTCCTACAATGAGCAGTTCTTC
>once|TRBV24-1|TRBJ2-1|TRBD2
CAGRGGGSGRAMPYNEQFF
TGTGCCGGCCGAGGGGGGGGGAGCGGGAGGGCAATGCCCTACAATGAGCAGTTCTTC
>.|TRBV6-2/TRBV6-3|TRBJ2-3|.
CASSYSMDTQYF
TGTGCCAGCAGTTACTCGATGGATACGCAGTATTTT
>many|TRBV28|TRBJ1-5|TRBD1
CASRKKDRRNQPQHF
TGTGCCAGCAGGAAAAAGGACAGGCGCAATCAGCCCCAGCATTTT
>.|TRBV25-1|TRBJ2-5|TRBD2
CASSESPGRGGRETQYF
TGTGCCAGCAGTGAATCGCCGGGGCGGGGGGGCCGAGAGACCCAGTACTTC
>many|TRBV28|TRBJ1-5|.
CASSWTAGSNQPQHF
TGTGCCAGCAGTTGGACAGCTGGGAGCAATCAGCCCCAGCATTTT
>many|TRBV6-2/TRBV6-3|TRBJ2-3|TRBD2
CASNPARGGDTDTQYF
TGTGCCAGCAACCCCGCCCGGGGGGGCGATACAGATACGCAGTATTTT
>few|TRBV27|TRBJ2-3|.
CASSRLTDTQYF
TGTGCCAGCAGTCGCCTCACAGATACGCAGTATTTT
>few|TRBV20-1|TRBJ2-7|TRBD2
CSALSRIAGEEQYF
TGCAGTGCTCTCTCAAGGATAGCGGGCGAAGAGCAGTACTTC
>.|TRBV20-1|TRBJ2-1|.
CSAPVASDEQFF
TGCAGTGCCCCCGTAGCTTCAGATGAGCAGTTCTTC
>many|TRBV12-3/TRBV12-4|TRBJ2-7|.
CASRSYQYEQYF
TGTGCCAGCAGAAGCTACCAATACGAGCAGTACTTC